The table lists the clone carrying this T cell receptor (beta chain) with a count of one. Its specificity is unknown. Germline CDR1 and CDR2: LGHNT and FRNRAP. This CDR3 has 13 residues. Trimming cost V 3 bases and J 6 bases, with 8 bases left between them. This sample is part of a study of OX40 agonist ivuxolimab in advanced cancers. On the study more broadly: Those enrolled were 80% to 85% male, with a mean age of about 66 years and ages from about 20 to 90.

TCRdb keeps only in-frame clones here, not all; method: immunoSEQ multiplex PCR. The data contain 80,000 to 100,000 clones, around 90% of them singletons. Autoimmune disease history or systemic immunosuppression excluded patients. Findings and limits, study-wide: Expanded clones tended on average to be more numerous among CD8+ T cells than CD4+. Among the nonresponders, some also had low normalized T-cell clonal expansion.

This TCR was sampled from an adult with an advanced solid tumor such as melanoma, head and neck, liver or kidney cancer. Sequencing was performed on CD4+ or CD8+ T cells sorted from blood, taken in a trial of the OX40 agonist ivuxolimab. J is TRBJ2-2 and V is TRBV12-5, with D hard to call. CDR3 nucleotides: TGTGCTAGTGGTTTTGATGGATCCGGGGAGCTGTTTTTT. It is translated as CASGFDGSGELFF.